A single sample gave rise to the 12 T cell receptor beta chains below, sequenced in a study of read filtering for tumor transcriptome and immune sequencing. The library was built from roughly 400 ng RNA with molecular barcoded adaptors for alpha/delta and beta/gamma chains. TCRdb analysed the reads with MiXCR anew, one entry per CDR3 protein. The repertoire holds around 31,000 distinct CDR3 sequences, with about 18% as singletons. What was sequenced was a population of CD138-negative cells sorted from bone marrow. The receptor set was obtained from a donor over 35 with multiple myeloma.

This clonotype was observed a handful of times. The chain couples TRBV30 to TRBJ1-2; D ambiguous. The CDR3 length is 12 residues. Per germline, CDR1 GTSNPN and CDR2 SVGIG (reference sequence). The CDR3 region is CARSKWEDGYTF. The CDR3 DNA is TGTGCTCGAAGTAAATGGGAGGATGGCTACACCTTC.

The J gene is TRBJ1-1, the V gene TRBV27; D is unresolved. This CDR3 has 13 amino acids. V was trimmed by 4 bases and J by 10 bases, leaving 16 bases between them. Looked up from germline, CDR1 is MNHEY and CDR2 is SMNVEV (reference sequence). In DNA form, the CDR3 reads TGTGCCAGCAGTTGGGCGGATTACACTAGAGCTTTCTTT. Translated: CASSWADYTRAFF.

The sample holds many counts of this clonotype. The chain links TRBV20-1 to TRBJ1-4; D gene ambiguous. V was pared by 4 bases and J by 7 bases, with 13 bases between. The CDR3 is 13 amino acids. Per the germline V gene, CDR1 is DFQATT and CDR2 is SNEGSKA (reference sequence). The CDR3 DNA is TGCAGTGCTAAGCCAACCAACACTGAAAAACTGTTTTTT. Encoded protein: CSAKPTNTEKLFF.

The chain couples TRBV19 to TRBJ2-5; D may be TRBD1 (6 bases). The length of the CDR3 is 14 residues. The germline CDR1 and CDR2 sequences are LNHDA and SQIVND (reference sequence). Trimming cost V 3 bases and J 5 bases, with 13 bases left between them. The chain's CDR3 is CASSMAGVLETQYF. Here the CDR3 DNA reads TGTGCCAGTAGTATGGCAGGGGTTTTGGAGACCCAGTACTTC. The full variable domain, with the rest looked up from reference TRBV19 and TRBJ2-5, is DGGITQSPKYLFRKEGQNVTLSCEQNLNHDAMYWYRQDPGQGLRLIYYSQIVNDFQKGDIAEGYSVSREKKESFPLTVTSAQKNPTAFYLCASSMAGVLETQYFGPGTRLLVL.

The CDR3 loop reads CSVDLALDGTIYF. For the CDR3, the DNA is TGCAGCGTTGATCTAGCCCTAGACGGCACCATATATTTT. This rearrangement joins TRBV29-1 to TRBJ1-3; D is undetermined. Trimming took 3 bases from V and 9 from J, leaving 15 bases between them. The CDR3 is 13 residues long. Germline CDR1 SQVTM, CDR2 ANQGSEA.

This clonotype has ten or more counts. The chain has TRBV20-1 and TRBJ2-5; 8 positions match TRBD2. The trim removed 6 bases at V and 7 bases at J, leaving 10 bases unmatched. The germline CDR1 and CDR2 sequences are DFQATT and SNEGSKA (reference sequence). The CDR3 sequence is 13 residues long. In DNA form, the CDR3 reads TGCAGTGCGAATCGGGGGGGCGGGATGACCCAGTACTTC. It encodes CSANRGGGMTQYF.

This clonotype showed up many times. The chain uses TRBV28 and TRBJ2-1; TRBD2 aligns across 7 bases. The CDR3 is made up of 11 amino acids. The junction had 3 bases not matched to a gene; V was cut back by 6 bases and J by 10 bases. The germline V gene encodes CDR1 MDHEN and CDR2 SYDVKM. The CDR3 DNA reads TGTGCCAGCAGACTAGCGTTGGAGCAGTTCTTC. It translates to CASRLALEQFF.

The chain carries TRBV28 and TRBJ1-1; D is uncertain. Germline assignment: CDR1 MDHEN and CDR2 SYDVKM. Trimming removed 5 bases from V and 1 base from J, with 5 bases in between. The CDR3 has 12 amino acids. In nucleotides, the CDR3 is TGTGCCAGCAGTAGGGCGAACACTGAAGCTTTCTTT. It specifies CASSRANTEAFF.

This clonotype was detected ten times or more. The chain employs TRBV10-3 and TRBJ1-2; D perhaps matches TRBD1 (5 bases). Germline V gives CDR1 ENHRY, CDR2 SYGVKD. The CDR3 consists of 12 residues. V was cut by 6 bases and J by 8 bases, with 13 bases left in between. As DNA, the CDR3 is TGTGCCATCAGGGCGGGGGTCCCCGGCTACACCTTC. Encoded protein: CAIRAGVPGYTF.

CDR3 nucleotide sequence: TGTGCCAGCGGTTCCCCTGGGACAGGGATAACCTACGAGCAGTACTTC. Its translation is CASGSPGTGITYEQYF. The V gene is TRBV28, the J gene TRBJ2-7; the match to TRBD1 covers 9 bases. Trimming took 8 bases from V and 2 from J; bases not matched to a gene: 13. Germline values: CDR1 MDHEN, CDR2 SYDVKM. The CDR3 extends over 16 amino acids.

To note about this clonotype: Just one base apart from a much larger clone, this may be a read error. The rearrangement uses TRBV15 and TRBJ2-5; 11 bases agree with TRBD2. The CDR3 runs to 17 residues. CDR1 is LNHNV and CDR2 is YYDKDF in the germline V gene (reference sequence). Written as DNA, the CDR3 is TGTGCCACCAGCGGAGACCTTAGCGGGAGGGCCAGAGAGACCCAGTACTTC. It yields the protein CATSGDLSGRARETQYF. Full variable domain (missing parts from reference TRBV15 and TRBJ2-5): DAMVIQNPRYQVTQFGKPVTLSCSQTLNHNVMYWYQQKSSQAPKLLFHYYDKDFNNEADTPDNFQSRRPNTSFCFLDIRSPGLGDTAMYLCATSGDLSGRARETQYFGPGTRLLVL.

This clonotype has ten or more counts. The chain's CDR3 is CASSQVGDMNTEAFF. The CDR3 DNA sequence: TGCGCCAGCAGCCAAGTGGGCGACATGAACACTGAAGCTTTCTTT. The chain carries TRBV4-1 and TRBJ1-1; D is ambiguous. Germline CDR1 is MGHRA and CDR2 is YSYEKL. The CDR3 has 15 residues. The ends were cut back, 1 base at V and 0 bases at J, with 9 bases in the middle.